Below, 24 T cell receptor beta chains from the same sample are listed, as sequenced in a study of cytomegalovirus exposure and HLA in healthy donors. The primer mix had 60 Vbeta and 13 Jbeta primers. Data came from immunoSEQ multiplex PCR; TCRdb stores just in-frame clones and leaves some out. The table has 150,000 to 200,000 clones, 75% to 80% seen once. The sample was PBMCs. Source of these receptors: a man between 35 and 55 years old in good health and CMV-seropositive.

This clone came up a few times. The chain links TRBV5-1 to TRBJ2-2; maybe TRBD1 (6 bases). Germline V lookup: CDR1 SGHRS, CDR2 YFSETQ. V shed 4 bases and J shed 6 bases, with 13 bases lying between them. The CDR3 covers 14 residues. This chain's CDR3 is CASSVTGLAGELFF. DNA of the CDR3: TGCGCCAGCAGCGTTACAGGGCTTGCCGGGGAGCTGTTTTTT.

As DNA, the CDR3 is TGTGCCAGCAGCCAAGCAGGGGCTAACTATGGCTACACCTTC. Encoded protein: CASSQAGANYGYTF. The chain uses TRBV14 and TRBJ1-2; possibly TRBD1 for D (6 bases). The CDR3 is made up of 14 amino acids. V lost 1 base to trimming and J lost 0 bases, with 6 bases between them. The germline V gene encodes CDR1 SGHDN and CDR2 FVKESK.

Here the CDR3 reads CASSLYHTDTQYF. CDR3 in DNA: TGTGCCAGCAGCCTCTACCACACAGATACGCAGTATTTT. This sequence joins TRBV11-2 and TRBJ2-3, with D unclear. Germline CDR1 and CDR2: SGHAT and FQNNGV. The CDR3 extends over 13 amino acids. V lost 5 bases to trimming and J lost 2 bases, with 8 bases between them.

CDR3 DNA: TGCGCCAGCAGCGCGGGACAGCTTAACACCGGGGAGCTGTTTTTT. Translation gives CASSAGQLNTGELFF. The chain links TRBV5-1 to TRBJ2-2, with D maybe TRBD1 (7 bases). In germline, CDR1 is SGHRS, CDR2 YFSETQ. The length of the CDR3 is 15 residues. The ends were cut back, 4 bases at V and 2 bases at J, with 12 bases in the middle.

The gene calls are TRBV5-1 and TRBJ2-1; 8 nucleotides match TRBD2. This CDR3 spans 16 amino acids. Germline loops: CDR1 SGHRS, CDR2 YFSETQ. The V gene end was trimmed by 3 bases and the J gene end by 2 bases; junction bases not matched to a gene: 7. This chain's CDR3 is CASSYISGTTYNEQFF. The CDR3 DNA is TGCGCCAGCAGCTACATTAGCGGGACCACCTACAATGAGCAGTTCTTC.

The chain employs TRBV19 and TRBJ1-3; D perhaps matches TRBD1 (6 bases). Germline CDR1 LNHDA, CDR2 SQIVND (reference sequence). The CDR3 length is 14 residues. Trimming removed 9 bases at V and 2 bases at J, with 14 bases between. The CDR3 is CASVGGTTGNTIYF. The CDR3, as DNA: TGTGCCAGCGTCGGGGGGACAACTGGAAACACCATATATTTT.

The chain carries TRBV5-1 and TRBJ2-7; TRBD1 matches at 9 bases. Per germline, CDR1 SGHRS and CDR2 YFSETQ. Trimming at V came to 0 bases and at J to 2 bases, leaving 6 bases not matched to a gene. This CDR3 is 16 amino acids long. CDR3 coding DNA: TGCGCCAGCAGCTTGGCCCCGGGACAGGGCCCCTACGAGCAGTACTTC. It translates to CASSLAPGQGPYEQYF.

This chain links TRBV5-1 with TRBJ2-7; TRBD2 matches 8 bases. Germline values: CDR1 SGHRS, CDR2 YFSETQ. The CDR3 length is 13 residues. The V segment lost 3 bases and the J segment 6 bases; nucleotides outside the gene matches: 5. CDR3 in DNA: TGCGCCAGCAGCTCCAGCGGGAGTTTCGAGCAGTACTTC. Translated: CASSSSGSFEQYF.

This sequence joins TRBV27 and TRBJ2-5, with TRBD1 matching 8 bases. The V segment lost 4 bases and the J segment 1 base; nucleotides outside the gene matches: 8. CDR1 is MNHEY and CDR2 is SMNVEV in the germline V gene (reference sequence). CDR3 length: 16 amino acids. This CDR3 reads CASSSQAGGIQETQYF. The CDR3 region has the DNA TGTGCCAGCAGTTCCCAGGCAGGGGGCATCCAAGAGACCCAGTACTTC.

This clone came up a few times. The rearrangement uses TRBV7-9 and TRBJ2-7, with 10 bases aligning to TRBD1. The CDR3 is 14 residues long. V trimming: 5 bases; J trimming: 6 bases; junction bases outside the gene matches: 7. Germline CDR1 is SEHNR and CDR2 is FQNEAQ (reference sequence). The CDR3 sequence: CASSVTGTGVEQYF. Here the CDR3 DNA reads TGTGCCAGCAGCGTGACCGGGACAGGGGTCGAGCAGTACTTC.

The CDR3 region has the DNA TGTGCCAGCAGCTCCACAGGCCCCTACGAGCAGTACTTC. Protein sequence: CASSSTGPYEQYF. The V and J genes are TRBV11-3 and TRBJ2-7, with D possibly TRBD1 on 5 matching bases. The germline V gene encodes CDR1 SGHNT and CDR2 YENEEA. V shed 4 bases and J shed 2 bases, with 9 bases lying between them. CDR3 length equals 13 residues.

The chain carries TRBV5-1 and TRBJ1-3, with TRBD1 as a possible D gene (6 bases). The CDR3 spans 15 residues. The V gene lost 5 bases and the J gene lost 1 base, with 13 bases spanning the gap. The germline gives CDR1 SGHRS, CDR2 YFSETQ. The CDR3 is CASRSAGQSGNTIYF. The CDR3 DNA follows: TGCGCCAGCAGAAGCGCCGGACAGTCTGGAAACACCATATATTTT.

The table lists this clone with a few counts. This rearrangement joins TRBV6-5 to TRBJ1-6; 10 bases fit TRBD1. The germline V gene encodes CDR1 MNHEY and CDR2 SVGAGI. Trimming took 5 bases from V and 10 from J; bases not matched to a gene: 2. The CDR3 has 13 residues. CDR3 loop: CASSDRGLSPLHF. For the CDR3, the DNA is TGTGCCAGCAGTGACAGGGGGCTCTCACCCCTCCACTTT.

The chain carries TRBV7-9 and TRBJ2-1; 10 nucleotides agree with TRBD2. The CDR3 length is 14 residues. J gave up 7 bases and V 2 bases, and 2 bases lay outside the gene matches. CDR1 is SEHNR, CDR2 FQNEAQ, per germline (reference sequence). The chain's CDR3 is CASSLLAGVNEQFF. As DNA, the CDR3 is TGTGCCAGCAGCTTACTAGCGGGAGTAAATGAGCAGTTCTTC. Drawing the rest from reference TRBV7-9 and TRBJ2-1, the complete variable domain is DTGVSQNPRHKITKRGQNVTFRCDPISEHNRLYWYRQTLGQGPEFLTYFQNEAQLEKSRLLSDRFSAERPKGSFSTLEIQRTEQGDSAMYLCASSLLAGVNEQFFGPGTRLTVL.

This chain links TRBV5-1 with TRBJ2-7; a possible D gene is TRBD2 (6 bases). V dropped 0 bases and J dropped 4 bases, with 17 bases sitting between them. CDR1 SGHRS and CDR2 YFSETQ come from the germline V gene. The CDR3 extends over 16 amino acids. The CDR3 DNA sequence: TGCGCCAGCAGCTTGGCCTCAGGCGGGACCGGGTACGAGCAGTACTTC. Its translation is CASSLASGGTGYEQYF.

V gene TRBV28 combines with J gene TRBJ2-7; 10 nucleotides match TRBD1. The CDR3 consists of 15 residues. V lost 6 bases, J lost 1 base, and 6 bases stayed unmatched. Per germline, CDR1 MDHEN and CDR2 SYDVKM. The CDR3 sequence is CASRLGTGVSYEQYF. Here the CDR3 DNA reads TGTGCCAGCAGACTAGGGACAGGGGTTTCCTACGAGCAGTACTTC. The complete variable domain, with remaining parts taken from reference TRBV28 and TRBJ2-7, reads DVKVTQSSRYLVKRTGEKVFLECVQDMDHENMFWYRQDPGLGLRLIYFSYDVKMKEKGDIPEGYSVSREKKERFSLILESASTNQTSMYLCASRLGTGVSYEQYFGPGTRLTVT.

The J gene is TRBJ2-5, the V gene TRBV7-3; TRBD2 might be the D (6 bases). CDR1 is SGHTA and CDR2 is FQGTGA in the germline V gene. The CDR3 has 15 residues. V was cut by 1 base and J by 5 bases, with 14 bases left in between. The CDR3: CASSLIGAGGETQYF. The CDR3 DNA follows: TGTGCCAGCAGCTTAATAGGAGCAGGAGGGGAGACCCAGTACTTC.

The genes are TRBV7-6 and TRBJ1-4; unclear D gene. V was pared by 1 base and J by 7 bases, with 7 bases between. There are 13 residues in the CDR3. Germline lookup yields CDR1 SGHVS and CDR2 FNYEAQ. This CDR3 is CASSLGTSEKLFF. The DNA for the CDR3 is TGTGCCAGCAGCTTAGGCACAAGTGAAAAACTGTTTTTT.

This clone was picked up one time. The chain has TRBV5-1 and TRBJ2-5, with 11 bases identical to TRBD1. V lost 4 bases, J lost 3 bases, and 8 bases stayed unmatched. This CDR3 region has 16 residues. From germline, CDR1 is SGHRS and CDR2 YFSETQ. The CDR3 region is CASSPGTGGPKETQYF. The CDR3 DNA reads TGCGCCAGCAGCCCCGGGACAGGGGGTCCCAAAGAGACCCAGTACTTC.

The rearrangement links TRBV5-1 to TRBJ2-7; weak D call: TRBD1 (6 bases). V was clipped by 4 bases and J by 4 bases, with 12 bases between them. The CDR3 totals 13 residues. Germline lookup yields CDR1 SGHRS and CDR2 YFSETQ. The CDR3 sequence: CASSPGHKYEQYF. CDR3 nucleotide sequence: TGCGCCAGCAGCCCGGGACATAAGTACGAGCAGTACTTC.

This rearrangement joins TRBV7-8 to TRBJ1-6; D is unresolved. V was cut by 1 base and J by 14 bases, with 18 bases left in between. CDR3 length: 15 residues. In germline, CDR1 is SGHVS, CDR2 FQNEAQ. CDR3 sequence: CASSLVRDTGGSLHF. The CDR3 DNA reads TGTGCCAGCAGCTTAGTTAGAGACACGGGAGGATCCCTCCACTTT.

The chain recombines TRBV18 with TRBJ2-7, with D perhaps matching TRBD2 (5 bases). V dropped 3 bases and J dropped 0 bases, with 12 bases sitting between them. Germline values: CDR1 KGHSH, CDR2 LQKENI. This CDR3 comprises 15 residues. CDR3 amino acids: CASSPGASVSYEQYF. The CDR3 coding sequence is TGTGCCAGCTCACCGGGAGCGTCTGTCTCCTACGAGCAGTACTTC.

The V and J genes are TRBV30 and TRBJ2-5, with 10 bases matching TRBD1. The J call is uncertain, as TRBJ2-7 better fits the DNA end. The CDR3 has 17 amino acids. Germline V gene sequence: CDR1 GTSNPN, CDR2 SVGIG (reference sequence). The CDR3 DNA reads as TGTGCCTGGAGACTACCGAGAGGGACAGGGGTCCTCTACGAGCAGTACTTC. Its translation is CAWRLPRGTGVLYEQYF.

V is TRBV5-1 and J is TRBJ2-1, with D possibly TRBD2 on 7 matching bases. The V end was cut by 4 bases, the J end by 7 bases, with 15 bases between. This CDR3 spans 14 amino acids. Germline values: CDR1 SGHRS, CDR2 YFSETQ. In DNA, the CDR3 is TGCGCCAGCAGCGGGGGCGGGAGTTCGAATGAGCAGTTCTTC. This encodes CASSGGGSSNEQFF.